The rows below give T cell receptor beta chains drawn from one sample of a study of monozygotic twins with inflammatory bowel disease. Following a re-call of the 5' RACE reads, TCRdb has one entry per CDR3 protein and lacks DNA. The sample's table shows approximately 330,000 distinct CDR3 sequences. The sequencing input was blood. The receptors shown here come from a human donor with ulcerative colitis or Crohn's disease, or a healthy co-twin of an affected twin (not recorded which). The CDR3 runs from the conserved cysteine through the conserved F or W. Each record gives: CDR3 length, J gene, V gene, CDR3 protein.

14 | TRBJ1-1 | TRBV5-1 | CASSLRVGGTEAFF
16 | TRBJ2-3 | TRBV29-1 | CSVEGVAGARSDTQYF
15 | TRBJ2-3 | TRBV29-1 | CSHGASGVHTDTQYF
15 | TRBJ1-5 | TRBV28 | CASSLLGGSGQPQHF
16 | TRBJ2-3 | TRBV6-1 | CASSTSRVPSTDTQYF
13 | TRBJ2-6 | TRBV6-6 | CASSYSSTNVLTF
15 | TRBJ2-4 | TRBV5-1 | CASSLVRQEGGMQYF
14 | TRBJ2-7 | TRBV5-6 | CASSLQGGYDEQYF
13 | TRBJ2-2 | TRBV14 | CASSQIRQGELFF
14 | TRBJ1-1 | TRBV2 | CASSVYSTGTEAFF
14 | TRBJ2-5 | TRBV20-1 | CSARVLSGKETQYF
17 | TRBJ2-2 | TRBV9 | CASSVGATSGGRGELFF
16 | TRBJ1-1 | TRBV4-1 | CASSQGTGGANTEAFF
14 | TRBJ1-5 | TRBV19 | CATLDGTSNQPQHF
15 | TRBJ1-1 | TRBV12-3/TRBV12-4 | CASSPGTGMNTEAFF
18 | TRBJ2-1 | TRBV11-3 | CASSTRTSGDTTYNEQFF
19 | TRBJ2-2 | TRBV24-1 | CATSDPRGGRRINTGELFF
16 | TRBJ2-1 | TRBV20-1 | CSANNRGPLNNNEQFF
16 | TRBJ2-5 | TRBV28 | CASSLRLAGTQETQYF
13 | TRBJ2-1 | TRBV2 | CASSGSQGGEQFF